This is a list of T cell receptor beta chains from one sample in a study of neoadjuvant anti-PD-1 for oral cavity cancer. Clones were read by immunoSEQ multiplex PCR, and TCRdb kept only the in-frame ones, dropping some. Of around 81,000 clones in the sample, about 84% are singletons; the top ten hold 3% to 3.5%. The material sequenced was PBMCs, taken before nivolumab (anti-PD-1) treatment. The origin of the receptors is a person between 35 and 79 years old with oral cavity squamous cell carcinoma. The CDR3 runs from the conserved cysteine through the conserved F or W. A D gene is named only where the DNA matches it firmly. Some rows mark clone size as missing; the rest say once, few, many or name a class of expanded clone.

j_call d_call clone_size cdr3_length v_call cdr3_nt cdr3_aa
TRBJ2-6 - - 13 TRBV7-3 TGTGCCAGCAGCTTGGGCGGGGCCAACGTCCTGACTTTC CASSLGGANVLTF
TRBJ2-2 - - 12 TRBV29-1 TGCAGCGTTGTCTACGACACCGGGGAGCTGTTTTTT CSVVYDTGELFF
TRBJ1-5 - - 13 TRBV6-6 TGTGCCAGCAGTTACTCTTCAGATCAGCCCCAGCATTTT CASSYSSDQPQHF
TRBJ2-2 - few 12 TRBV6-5 TGTGCCAGCAGTTGGGGCACCGGGGAGCTGTTTTTT CASSWGTGELFF
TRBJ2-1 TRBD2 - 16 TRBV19 TGTGCCAGTAGTGTAGCGGGAGATATCTCCTACAATGAGCAGTTCTTC CASSVAGDISYNEQFF
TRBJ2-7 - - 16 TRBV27 TGTGCCAGCAGTGCCGGGGGTGGGCTCCTCTCCTACGAGCAGTACTTC CASSAGGGLLSYEQYF
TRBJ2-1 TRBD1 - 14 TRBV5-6 TGTGCCAGCAGCTTGGTACAGGGGGGCAATGAGCAGTTCTTC CASSLVQGGNEQFF
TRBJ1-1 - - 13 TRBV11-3 TGTGCCAGCAGCTCAGATATGAACACTGAAGCTTTCTTT CASSSDMNTEAFF
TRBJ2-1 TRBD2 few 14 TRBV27 TGTGCCAGCCAAGCGGGAGTTGGGTACAATGAGCAGTTCTTC CASQAGVGYNEQFF
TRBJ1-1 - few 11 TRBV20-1 TGCAGTGTCCGTAGGAACACTGAAGCTTTCTTT CSVRRNTEAFF
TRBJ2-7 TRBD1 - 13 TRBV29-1 TGCAGCGTCTCTGGGACAGGCTTATACGAGCAGTACTTC CSVSGTGLYEQYF
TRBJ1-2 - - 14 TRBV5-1 TGCGCCAGCAGCTTGGGAGGGACCTTCTATGGCTACACCTTC CASSLGGTFYGYTF
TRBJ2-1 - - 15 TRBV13 TGTGCCAGCAGCCTCCTGAGCCTCTCGGACAATGAGCAGTTCTTC CASSLLSLSDNEQFF
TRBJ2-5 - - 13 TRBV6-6 TGTGCCGGATGTGCGGGGAAAGCGGAGACCCAGTACTTC CAGCAGKAETQYF
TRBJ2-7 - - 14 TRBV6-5 TGTGCCAGCTCCTCAGTAAAGAGCTCCTACGAGCAGTACTTC CASSSVKSSYEQYF
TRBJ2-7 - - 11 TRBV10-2 TGCGCCAGCAGTGAAACGAACGAGCAGTACTTC CASSETNEQYF
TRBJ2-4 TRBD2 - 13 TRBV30 TGTGCCTGGAGTGTACGGGAGGGGACCATTCAGTACTTC CAWSVREGTIQYF
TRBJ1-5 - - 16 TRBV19 TGTGCCAGTATCAGGTCCGTGTCCGGGAGCAATCAGCCCCAGCATTTT CASIRSVSGSNQPQHF
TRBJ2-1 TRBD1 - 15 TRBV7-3 TGTGCCAGCAGCTTAACAGGGGGCACCTACAATGAGCAGTTCTTC CASSLTGGTYNEQFF
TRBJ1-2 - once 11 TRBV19 TGTGCCAGTAGTAATATCTATGGCTACACCTTC CASSNIYGYTF
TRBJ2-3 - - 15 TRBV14 TGTGCCAGCAGTCTAGGGGGTGGAAGCACAGATACGCAGTATTTT CASSLGGGSTDTQYF
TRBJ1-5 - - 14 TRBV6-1 TGTGCCAGCAGTGACAGCTTGGGGGGTCAGCCCCAGCATTTT CASSDSLGGQPQHF
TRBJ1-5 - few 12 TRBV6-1 TGTGCCAGCGTCGGGGACAATCAGCCCCAGCATTTT CASVGDNQPQHF
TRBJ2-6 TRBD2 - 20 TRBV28 TGTGCCAGCAGTTCCCCCTCCCTGACGGGGGGAAGCTCTGGGGCCAACGTCCTGACTTTC CASSSPSLTGGSSGANVLTF
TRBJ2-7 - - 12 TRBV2 TGTGCCATCGGGACGCTCCCCTACGAGCAGTACTTC CAIGTLPYEQYF
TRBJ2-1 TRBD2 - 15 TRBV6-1 TGTGCCAGCAGTAATAGCGGGGGGCCCTACAATGAGCAGTTCTTC CASSNSGGPYNEQFF
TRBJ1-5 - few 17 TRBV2 TGTGCCAGCAGTGCAGCAGGGGCCTGGGATGGCAATCAGCCCCAGCATTTT CASSAAGAWDGNQPQHF
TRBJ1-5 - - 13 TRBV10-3 TGTGCCATCGGAGCAGCAGATAAGCAGCCCCAGCATTTT CAIGAADKQPQHF
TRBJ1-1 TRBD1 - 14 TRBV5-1 TGCGCCAGCAGCTTTACAGGGGGGAGCACTGAAGCTTTCTTT CASSFTGGSTEAFF
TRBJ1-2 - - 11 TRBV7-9 TGTGCCAGCAGCCTGACAGAGGGCTACACCTTC CASSLTEGYTF
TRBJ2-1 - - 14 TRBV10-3 TGTGCCATCAGTACGGGAGTTAGAGGAAATGAGCAGTTCTTC CAISTGVRGNEQFF
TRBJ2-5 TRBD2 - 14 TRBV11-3 TGTGCCAGCAGCGCTGGGGGGACTACTAAGACCCAGTACTTC CASSAGGTTKTQYF
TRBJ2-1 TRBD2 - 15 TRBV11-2 TGTGCCAGCAGCACCGGACTAGCGGGAGTCAATGAGCAGTTCTTC CASSTGLAGVNEQFF
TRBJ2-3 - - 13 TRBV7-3 TGTGCCAGCAGCCGACAGTCCACAGATACGCAGTATTTT CASSRQSTDTQYF
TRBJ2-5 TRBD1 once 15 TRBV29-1 TGCAGCGTACGACAGGGGACCAATACTCAAGAGACCCAGTACTTC CSVRQGTNTQETQYF
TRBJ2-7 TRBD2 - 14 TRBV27 TGTGCCAGCAGCCTAGCGGGTTTCTCCTACGAGCAGTACTTC CASSLAGFSYEQYF
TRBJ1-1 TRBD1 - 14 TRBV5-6 TGTGCCAGCAGCTTCTGGACAGGGGTCACTGAAGCTTTCTTT CASSFWTGVTEAFF
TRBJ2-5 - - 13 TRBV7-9 TGTGCCAGCATCAAGGAAGAGGAAGAGACCCAGTACTTC CASIKEEEETQYF
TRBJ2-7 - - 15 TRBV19 TGTGCCAGTAGTATAGTGCAACACCCTCGGTCCGAGCAGTACTTC CASSIVQHPRSEQYF
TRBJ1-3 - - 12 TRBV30 TGTGCCTGGAGTGTAGCTGGAAACACCATATATTTT CAWSVAGNTIYF
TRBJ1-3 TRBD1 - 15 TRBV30 TGTGCCTGGATTAGGAGGGGGCCCTCTGGAAACACCATATATTTT CAWIRRGPSGNTIYF
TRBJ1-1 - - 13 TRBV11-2 TGTGCCAGCAGCACTCGACCGTACACTGAAGCTTTCTTT CASSTRPYTEAFF
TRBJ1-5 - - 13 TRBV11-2 TGTGCCAGCAGCTTTTCGGAGAATCAGCCCCAGCATTTT CASSFSENQPQHF
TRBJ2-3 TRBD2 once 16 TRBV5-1 TGCGCCAGCAGCTCCCTTAGCGGGAGGGGGGCGGATACGCAGTATTTT CASSSLSGRGADTQYF
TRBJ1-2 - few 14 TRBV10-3 TGTGCCATCAGTGAATCTCATGGAAACTATGGCTACACCTTC CAISESHGNYGYTF
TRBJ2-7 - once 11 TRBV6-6 TGTGCCAGCAGTCCAGCCTACGAGCAGTACTTC CASSPAYEQYF
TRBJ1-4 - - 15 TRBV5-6 TGTGCCAGCAGCTTGCTCCAGGGCGGGAATGAAAAACTGTTTTTT CASSLLQGGNEKLFF
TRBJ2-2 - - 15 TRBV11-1 TGTGCCAGCAGCCCCATGGGCCGCGGCACCGGGGAGCTGTTTTTT CASSPMGRGTGELFF
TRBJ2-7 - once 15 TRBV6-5 TGTGCCAGCAGTTATGTGGCAGGGGACACCTACGAGCAGTACTTC CASSYVAGDTYEQYF
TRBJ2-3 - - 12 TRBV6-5 TGTGCCAGCCAGGGGGGTGCAGATACGCAGTATTTT CASQGGADTQYF
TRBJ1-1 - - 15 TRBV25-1 TGTGCCAGCAGTGAATCGAGAACAGGCTCAATTGAAGCTTTCTTT CASSESRTGSIEAFF
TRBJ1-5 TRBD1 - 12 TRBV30 TGTGCCTACGACAGGGCGGGCCAGCCCCAGCATTTT CAYDRAGQPQHF
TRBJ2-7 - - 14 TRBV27 TGTGCCAGCAAACCTCGGCTGGATAGTTCAGAGCAGTACTTC CASKPRLDSSEQYF
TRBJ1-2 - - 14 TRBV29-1 TGCAGCGCCACTGAGGAGGCTTCTAACTATGGCTACACCTTC CSATEEASNYGYTF
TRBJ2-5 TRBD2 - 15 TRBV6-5 TGTGCCAGCAGTACGGGACTAGCAGGGTTAGAGACCCAGTACTTC CASSTGLAGLETQYF
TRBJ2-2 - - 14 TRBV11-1 TGTGCCAGCAGCCTACTTGTAGGTGACGGGGAGCTGTTTTTT CASSLLVGDGELFF
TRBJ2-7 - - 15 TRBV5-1 TGCGCCAGCAGTCACGGGGACGGTATAATAGGCGAGCAGTACTTC CASSHGDGIIGEQYF
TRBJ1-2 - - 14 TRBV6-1 TGTGCCAGCAGTGAAGGGGACAAGAACTATGGCTACACCTTC CASSEGDKNYGYTF
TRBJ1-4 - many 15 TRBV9 TGTGCCAGCAGCGTAGGAGGGGGGTTGAGCGAAAAACTGTTTTTT CASSVGGGLSEKLFF
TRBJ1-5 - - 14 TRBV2 TGTGCCAGTACCAGGGAGGTGGGCAATCAGCCCCAGCATTTT CASTREVGNQPQHF